Below, one T cell receptor beta chain is given with its context. The data originate from a study of control samples from healthy donors and cancer patients. This CDR3 contains 15 residues. Germline CDR1 SGHRS, CDR2 YFSETQ. Trimming cost V 6 bases and J 0 bases, with 13 bases left between them. Produced via immunoSEQ multiplex PCR; TCRdb's table is partial and in-frame only. The sample has more than 95,000 clones; more than 85% are singletons. The clonotype originates from a man between 60 and 75 years old with lung cancer. What was sequenced was PBMCs. The V gene is TRBV5-1, the J gene TRBJ2-1; a possible D gene is TRBD2 (6 bases). The CDR3 is CASTSEGSSYNEQFF. The CDR3 DNA is TGCGCCAGCACTTCGGAGGGGAGCTCCTACAATGAGCAGTTCTTC.